Only one count was recorded for the clone carrying this TCR beta chain. Additional DNA sequences in this sample encode the identical CDR3. Germline CDR1 reads LGHDT; CDR2 reads YNNKEL (reference sequence). Deletions cut 4 bases from V and 2 bases from J, with 14 bases between. The CDR3 covers 15 residues. Original processing methods: Estimation of nucleated cell counts was performed using reference gene primer amplification. TCRdb's table, derived via immunoSEQ multiplex PCR, lists solely in-frame clones and lacks some. V and J calls and clone size are as listed in that table; D and trimming were resolved from the DNA. This repertoire shows roughly 120,000 clones, 90% found once; its top ten account for about 4%. This specimen belongs to a study of blood T cell repertoires in COVID-19.

Material: peripheral blood. The rearrangement links TRBV3-1 (or the pseudogene TRBV3-2) to TRBJ1-1; D ambiguous. This TCR was sampled from a man aged 50-59 years with active COVID-19. The CDR3 nucleotides are TGTGCCAGCAGCCCCCGAATGGAGAGTAACACTGAAGCTTTCTTT. The encoded protein is CASSPRMESNTEAFF.